The text below deals with one TCR beta chain. Its antigen is unknown. The data originate from a study of beta chain features in type 1 diabetes. Overall study: When patients were set against healthy donors, age, gender and cell yields were similar. Sorted cells numbering approximately 110,000,000 were examined across all samples.

The entirety of the isolated RNA underwent reverse transcription, so expressed TCRB transcripts were sequenced. Data came from immunoSEQ multiplex PCR; TCRdb stores just in-frame clones and leaves some out. The table records 120,000 to 150,000 clones, around 50% of them present only once. Germline loops: CDR1 MNHEY, CDR2 SMNVEV (reference sequence). CDR3 length: 15 residues. The V and J ends lost 8 bases and 4 bases, in that order; junction bases with no gene match: 7. Overall study results and limits: The similarity of naive, central memory and Treg TCRB repertoires appeared greater among patients than among healthy donors.

This clonotype originated in a man between 18 and 35 years old in good health. The sequenced sample consisted of Tregs from blood. The chain carries TRBV27 and TRBJ2-1; 11 bases map to TRBD2. In nucleotides, the CDR3 is TGTGCCAGCGGAATAGCGGGGGGGACGTACAATGAGCAGTTCTTC. Its translation: CASGIAGGTYNEQFF.